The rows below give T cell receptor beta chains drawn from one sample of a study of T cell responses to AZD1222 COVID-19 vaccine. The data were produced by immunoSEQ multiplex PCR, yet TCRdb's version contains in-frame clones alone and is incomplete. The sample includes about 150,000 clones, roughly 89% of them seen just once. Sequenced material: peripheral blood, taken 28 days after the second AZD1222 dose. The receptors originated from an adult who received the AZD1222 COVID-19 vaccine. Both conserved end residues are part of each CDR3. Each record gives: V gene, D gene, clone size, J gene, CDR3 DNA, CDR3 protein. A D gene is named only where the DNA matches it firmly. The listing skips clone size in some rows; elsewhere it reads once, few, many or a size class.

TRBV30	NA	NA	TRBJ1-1	TGTGCCTGGAGTGTACAAGGGGTCACTGAAGCTTTCTTT	CAWSVQGVTEAFF
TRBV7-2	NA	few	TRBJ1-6	TGTGCCAGCAGCTTACAGGGAGGCCAAGTAGAATCACCCCTCCACTTT	CASSLQGGQVESPLHF
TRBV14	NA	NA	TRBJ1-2	TGTGCCAGCAGCCCTCTGGACACCTCGGGGGGCTATGGCTACACCTTC	CASSPLDTSGGYGYTF
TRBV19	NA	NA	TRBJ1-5	TGTGCCAGTAGTATAGTAACTAGGTGGGATCAGCCCCAGCATTTT	CASSIVTRWDQPQHF
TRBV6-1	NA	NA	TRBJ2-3	TGTGCCAGCAGTGAAGGCCCCCCAAGAGCGCCGGCGGGGACAGATACGCAGTATTTT	CASSEGPPRAPAGTDTQYF
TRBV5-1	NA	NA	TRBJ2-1	TGCGCCAGCAGCATATCGGCAGGGGTTGGTTCCTACAATGAGCAGTTCTTC	CASSISAGVGSYNEQFF
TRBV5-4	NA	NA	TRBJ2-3	TGTGCCAGCAGCTTGGACCATACTAGCACAGATACGCAGTATTTT	CASSLDHTSTDTQYF
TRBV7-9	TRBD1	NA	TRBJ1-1	TGTGCCAGCATCATAGGGGGACAGGGTCGGGCTGAAGCTTTCTTT	CASIIGGQGRAEAFF
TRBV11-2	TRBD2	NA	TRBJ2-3	TGTGCCAGCAGCTTACCTAGCGGGGGGGCCTCTAGATGGACAGATACGCAGTATTTT	CASSLPSGGASRWTDTQYF
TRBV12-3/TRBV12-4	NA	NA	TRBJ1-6	TGTGCCAGCAGTTTAGCTGGGGTGTCACCCCTCCACTTT	CASSLAGVSPLHF
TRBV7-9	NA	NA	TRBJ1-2	TGTGCCAGCAGCTTATTGGGAGTCCGGGGCTACACCTTC	CASSLLGVRGYTF
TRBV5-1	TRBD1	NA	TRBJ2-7	TGCGCCAGCAGCTTGGCCAGGGGGCAGGAACGCGAGCAGTACTTC	CASSLARGQEREQYF
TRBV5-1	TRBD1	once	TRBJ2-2	TGCGCCAGCATCCAGGACAGGACGAACACCGGGGAGCTGTTTTTT	CASIQDRTNTGELFF
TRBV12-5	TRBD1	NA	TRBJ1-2	TGTGCTAGTGGTTTGGGGAAACAGGGGGCAGGTGGCTACACCTTC	CASGLGKQGAGGYTF
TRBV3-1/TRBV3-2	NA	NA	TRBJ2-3	TGTGCCAGCAGCCAAGCAAGAATCGGGGGTGGGCAGTATTTT	CASSQARIGGGQYF
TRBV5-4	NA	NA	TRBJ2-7	TGTGCCAGCAGCTTGGCCGGAAGCTGGTCCCATCTCAAGCAGTACTTC	CASSLAGSWSHLKQYF
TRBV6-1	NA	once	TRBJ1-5	TGTGCCAGCAGTGAAGCGACAGTTACGAATCAGCCCCAGCATTTT	CASSEATVTNQPQHF
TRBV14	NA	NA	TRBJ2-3	TGTGCCAGCAGCCAACATCAGAAGTATACGCAGTATTTT	CASSQHQKYTQYF
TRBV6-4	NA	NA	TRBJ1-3	TGTGCCAGCAGTGACTTTAGGGACGGACCCCCTGGAAACACCATATATTTT	CASSDFRDGPPGNTIYF
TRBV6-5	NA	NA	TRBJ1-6	TGTGCCAGCAGGGGGGGGGCGGGCACCCTCCACTTT	CASRGGAGTLHF
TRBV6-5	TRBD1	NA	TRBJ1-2	TGTGCCAGCAGAGGGACAGACTATGGCTACACCTTC	CASRGTDYGYTF
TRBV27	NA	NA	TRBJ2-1	TGTGCCAGCAGTTTATCACCCCTTGTATCTTACTACAATGAGCAGTTCTTC	CASSLSPLVSYYNEQFF
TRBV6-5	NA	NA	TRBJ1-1	TGTGCCAGCACCTCCACGGGGGTCTCGGGCACTGAAGCTTTCTTT	CASTSTGVSGTEAFF
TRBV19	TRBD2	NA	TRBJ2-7	TGTGCCAGTAGTATGGGAGGGACTTCAACCTACGAGCAGTACTTC	CASSMGGTSTYEQYF
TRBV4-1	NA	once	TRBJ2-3	TGCGCCAGCAGCCAAGTAGGGGCACTTTCAGATACGCAGTATTTT	CASSQVGALSDTQYF
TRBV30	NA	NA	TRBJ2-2	TGTGCTAAAAGGACCGTGAACACCGGGGAGCTGTTTTTT	CAKRTVNTGELFF
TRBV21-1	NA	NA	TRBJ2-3	TGTGCCAGCAGGAGTATGTCGACTAGCGGGGGCCTTGTGGATACGCAGTATTTT	CASRSMSTSGGLVDTQYF
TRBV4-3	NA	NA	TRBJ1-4	TGCGCCAGCAGCCAAGAGAACAGGGCTACTAATGAAAAACTGTTTTTT	CASSQENRATNEKLFF
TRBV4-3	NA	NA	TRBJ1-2	TGCGCCAGCAGCCAAGAATTAACAGGGAACTACTATGGCTACACCTTC	CASSQELTGNYYGYTF
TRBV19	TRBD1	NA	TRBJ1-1	TGTGCCAGTAGTATAAGTTCGGAAGCCAGGGGGCGCGATCGGAACACTGAAGCTTTCTTT	CASSISSEARGRDRNTEAFF